These 5 T cell receptor beta chains were all obtained from the same sample, sequenced in a study of blood T cell repertoires in COVID-19. Using immunoSEQ multiplex PCR, the repertoire was profiled, and TCRdb retains in-frame clones only, with some absent. The repertoire holds 180,000 or so clones, about three quarters seen once, with around 8.1% in the top ten. The specimen was peripheral blood. The receptor set was obtained from a woman aged 45-65 years with active or convalescent COVID-19.

The rearrangement links TRBV29-1 to TRBJ1-1; D is unclear. The CDR3 length is 13 residues. The V end was cut by 3 bases, the J end by 1 base, with 9 bases between. CDR1 is SQVTM and CDR2 is ANQGSEA in the germline V gene. As DNA, the CDR3 is TGCAGCGTTGACTCGGTCCAGAACACTGAAGCTTTCTTT. Amino acids: CSVDSVQNTEAFF.

V and J are TRBV11-3 and TRBJ1-1, with D unresolved. Trimming left V 3 bases short and J 5 bases short, with 10 bases between. Germline V gene lookup returns CDR1 SGHNT and CDR2 YENEEA. CDR3 size: 13 residues. Here the CDR3 DNA reads TGTGCCAGCAGCTTTACTACGGGAACTGAAGCTTTCTTT. Residues: CASSFTTGTEAFF.

The chain combines TRBV20-1 with TRBJ2-7, with D perhaps matching TRBD2 (5 bases). Trimming cost V 3 bases and J 4 bases, with 19 bases left between them. This CDR3 comprises 15 residues. Germline V gene sequence: CDR1 DFQATT, CDR2 SNEGSKA (reference sequence). The CDR3 DNA reads TGCAGTGCTAGTGTCGTCGCGCCAACGGGGTACGAGCAGTACTTC. It specifies CSASVVAPTGYEQYF.

The rearrangement uses TRBV7-2 and TRBJ2-7; 7 bases are a match to TRBD1. CDR1 is SGHTA and CDR2 is FQGNSA in the germline V gene. This CDR3 contains 15 residues. The junction had 8 bases not matched to a gene; V was cut back by 6 bases and J by 0 bases. The CDR3 spells CASSRSTGSSYEQYF. The CDR3 DNA reads as TGTGCCAGCAGTCGATCGACAGGGAGCTCCTACGAGCAGTACTTC.

This clone showed up just once. This chain links TRBV10-3 with TRBJ2-2; TRBD1 agrees at 9 bases. This CDR3 is 15 amino acids long. Germline CDR1 and CDR2: ENHRY and SYGVKD. The V gene end was trimmed by 7 bases and the J gene end by 3 bases; junction bases not matched to a gene: 6. In nucleotides, the CDR3 is TGTGCCATCACCGGGACAGGGCCCGACACCGGGGAGCTGTTTTTT. It yields the protein CAITGTGPDTGELFF.